Below, 10 T cell receptor beta chains from the same sample are listed, as sequenced in a study of early T cells in non-severe SARS-CoV-2 infection. In TCRdb, the 5' RACE reads were re-called with MiXCR into one record per CDR3 protein. The sample yields 80,000 to 95,000 distinct CDR3 sequences, more than 13% seen once. The sequenced material came from whole blood. These receptors were taken from an adult who was a healthcare worker with PCR-confirmed SARS-CoV-2 infection or an uninfected control (not recorded which).

This clonotype was found a few times. The J gene is TRBJ1-2, the V gene TRBV29-1, with D possibly TRBD1 on 5 matching bases. V shed 7 bases and J shed 8 bases, with 14 bases lying between them. This CDR3 has 11 amino acids. Germline-derived CDR1 and CDR2 are SQVTM and ANQGSEA. The CDR3: CSAGDSSGYTF. As DNA, the CDR3 is TGCAGCGCTGGAGACAGCTCGGGCTACACCTTC.

This clonotype has only a few counts. The rearrangement links TRBV6-6 to TRBJ1-2, with TRBD1 as a possible D gene (5 bases). Germline V gives CDR1 MNHNY, CDR2 SVGAGI (reference sequence). V lost 6 bases, J lost 0 bases, and 14 bases lay in between. This CDR3 is built from 15 residues. The CDR3 spells CASSRGGETNYGYTF. The CDR3 nucleotides are TGTGCCAGCAGCCGCGGGGGGGAGACTAACTATGGCTACACCTTC.

This clonotype was counted only a few times. The J gene is TRBJ2-7, the V gene TRBV6-2 or TRBV6-3; 11 nucleotides align to TRBD2. The CDR3 runs to 15 residues. Unmatched junction bases numbered 9, after V lost 6 bases and J lost 5 bases. Germline V lookup: CDR1 MNHEY, CDR2 SVGEGT. CDR3 bases: TGTGCCAGCAGCCGGGGACTAGCGGCCCTTCACGAGCAGTACTTC. It specifies CASSRGLAALHEQYF.

This clonotype was detected many times. The genes are TRBV20-1 and TRBJ2-1; D uncertain. Trimming pared 3 bases from V and 6 bases from J, leaving 21 bases between. Germline values: CDR1 DFQATT, CDR2 SNEGSKA (reference sequence). This CDR3 is 16 amino acids long. As DNA, the CDR3 is TGCAGTGCTAGCGACCCCGAGGACCTGACCTTCAATGAGCAGTTCTTC. Translation gives CSASDPEDLTFNEQFF.

This clonotype has a count of ten or more. The rearrangement joins TRBV4-1 to TRBJ2-1; D is ambiguous. The germline gives CDR1 MGHRA, CDR2 YSYEKL. This CDR3 contains 16 residues. Deletions cut 3 bases from V and 2 bases from J, with 14 bases between. The CDR3 DNA reads TGCGCCAGCAGCCAGACATCGGGCTCCCCCTACAATGAGCAGTTCTTC. Its protein is CASSQTSGSPYNEQFF.

This clonotype was recorded many times. The chain carries TRBV11-2 and TRBJ2-1; 7 bases line up with TRBD2. J gave up 6 bases and V 4 bases, and 9 bases lay outside the gene matches. The CDR3 sequence is 15 residues long. Germline V gene lookup returns CDR1 SGHAT and CDR2 FQNNGV. The CDR3 DNA is TGTGCCAGCAGCTCTACAAGCGGGGCGGTCAATGAGCAGTTCTTC. Its protein is CASSSTSGAVNEQFF.

This clonotype was detected ten times or more. V gene TRBV9 combines with J gene TRBJ2-3; D perhaps matches TRBD2 (5 bases). The V end lost 4 bases, the J end lost 5 bases, and 8 bases lay between the germline ends. Germline V gene sequence: CDR1 SGDLS, CDR2 YYNGEE. CDR3 size: 12 residues. The CDR3 DNA reads as TGTGCCAGCAGCCCCGGGGTAGATACGCAGTATTTT. Protein product: CASSPGVDTQYF.

This clonotype has only a few counts. This chain connects TRBV20-1 to TRBJ1-1; 8 bases agree with TRBD1. From germline, CDR1 is DFQATT and CDR2 SNEGSKA (reference sequence). Trimming removed 3 bases from V and 5 bases from J; junction bases left unmatched: 8. CDR3 length: 14 residues. The CDR3 nucleotides read TGCAGTGCTAGCCTGGCCAGGGGGCATACTGAAGCTTTCTTT. Translated: CSASLARGHTEAFF.

The CDR3 region has the DNA TGTGCCAGCAGGCCAAGCCGACAGACCCGCGAGCAGTACTTC. This encodes CASRPSRQTREQYF. The chain has TRBV7-8 and TRBJ2-7, with D possibly being TRBD1 (5 bases). The germline gives CDR1 SGHVS, CDR2 FQNEAQ. The CDR3 loop spans 14 amino acids. Trimming took 6 bases from V and 6 from J, leaving 18 bases between them.

The genes are TRBV29-1 and TRBJ2-3; D is undetermined. This CDR3 region has 11 residues. Trimming stripped 4 bases from V and 1 base from J, with 3 bases between. Looked up from germline, CDR1 is SQVTM and CDR2 is ANQGSEA. CDR3 sequence (DNA): TGCAGCGTTGCAGGCACAGATACGCAGTATTTT. Translation: CSVAGTDTQYF.